The present TCR beta chain was sequenced within a study of T-cell reconstitution after alpha-beta-depleted transplantation in children. The study, taken as a whole, reports: At the one-year point after transplant, T-cell counts and TCRbeta diversity were found to come mostly from T cells that had been newly produced. Expanded graft clones numbering several hundred reportedly gave rise to alpha-beta T cells about two months after transplant. It was surviving recipient T cells and thymic progenitors that gave some patients high TCRbeta diversity at day 60.

This clonotype was detected many times. Its antigen is not identified. Germline assignment: CDR1 SGHVS and CDR2 FQNEAQ. V was clipped by 2 bases and J by 0 bases, with 10 bases between them. The CDR3 length is 15 residues. The TCRbeta library incorporated unique molecular identifiers. TCRdb processed the PCR reads anew with MiXCR; each CDR3 protein has one entry. Of 250,000 to 300,000 distinct CDR3 sequences in the sample, roughly 8.2% are singletons; the top ten hold 9.1%. The gene calls are TRBV7-8 and TRBJ1-1; D possibly corresponds to TRBD1 (5 bases). Sequencing was performed on peripheral blood, taken 360 days after TCRalphabeta/CD19-depleted stem cell transplant. This TCR was recovered from a female patient aged 2-9 years who had a stem cell transplant for Fanconi anemia, so the T cells may come from the graft donor. The CDR3 protein is CASSLMQGVNTEAFF. The CDR3 region has the DNA TGTGCCAGCAGCTTAATGCAGGGAGTGAACACTGAAGCTTTCTTT.